This T cell receptor beta chain stems from a study of cytomegalovirus exposure and HLA in healthy donors. Study information: Out of roughly 200 million T cells, an earlier analysis found some 120 million unique TCR beta sequences in total. Broader study findings: More clonal expansion characterized HLA-associated TCR beta chains than equally common others in a later analysis. Later analysis identified 16,000 or so TCR beta sequences associated with HLA alleles, using a false discovery rate threshold of 0.05. It was likely that a cluster of highly shared sequence variants was a sequencing artifact.

This PCR relied on a set of 60 Vbeta primers and 13 Jbeta primers. TCRdb keeps only in-frame clones here, not all; method: immunoSEQ multiplex PCR. The repertoire consists of about 160,000 clones, with 80% to 85% occurring once and the leading ten covering 0.35% to 0.4%. Concerning this clone: What it binds is not known.

Input material: PBMCs. The clonotype comes from a boy aged 2 to 10 in good health and CMV-seronegative.

For the CDR3, the DNA is TGTGCCAGCAGCCGTGACAGAGGCAATCAGCCCCAGCATTTT. Protein: CASSRDRGNQPQHF. The rearrangement joins TRBV28 to TRBJ1-5, with a weak D call TRBD1 (5 bases). The V end was cut by 6 bases, the J end by 2 bases, with 11 bases between. The CDR3 is made up of 14 amino acids. Germline lookup yields CDR1 MDHEN and CDR2 SYDVKM.